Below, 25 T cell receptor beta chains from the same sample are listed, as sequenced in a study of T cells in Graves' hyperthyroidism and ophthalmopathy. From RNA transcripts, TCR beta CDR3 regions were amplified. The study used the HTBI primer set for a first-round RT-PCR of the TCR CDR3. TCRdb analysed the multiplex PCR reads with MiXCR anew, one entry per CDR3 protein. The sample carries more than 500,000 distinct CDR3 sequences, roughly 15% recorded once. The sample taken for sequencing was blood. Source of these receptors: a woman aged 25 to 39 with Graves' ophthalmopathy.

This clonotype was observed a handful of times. The CDR3 region is CASSLGDMASYEQYF. The CDR3 region has the DNA TGTGCCAGCAGTTTAGGGGACATGGCCTCCTACGAGCAGTACTTC. The V call is TRBV27, the J call TRBJ2-7; a possible D gene is TRBD1 (6 bases). V dropped 2 bases and J dropped 0 bases, with 11 bases sitting between them. Germline loops: CDR1 MNHEY, CDR2 SMNVEV (reference sequence). The CDR3 contains 15 residues.

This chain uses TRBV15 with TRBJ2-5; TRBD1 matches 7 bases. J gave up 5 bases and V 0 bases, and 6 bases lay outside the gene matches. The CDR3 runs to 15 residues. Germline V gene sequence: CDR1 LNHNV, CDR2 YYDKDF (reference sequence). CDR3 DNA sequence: TGTGCCACCAGCAGAGAGACAGGGCGTTGGGAGACCCAGTACTTC. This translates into CATSRETGRWETQYF.

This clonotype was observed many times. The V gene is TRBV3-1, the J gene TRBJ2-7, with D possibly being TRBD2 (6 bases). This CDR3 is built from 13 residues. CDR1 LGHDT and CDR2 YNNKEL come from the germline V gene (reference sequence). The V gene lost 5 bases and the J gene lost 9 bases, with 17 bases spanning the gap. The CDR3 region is CASSRGTSVRQYF. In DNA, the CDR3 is TGTGCCAGCAGCAGAGGGACTTCCGTACGGCAGTACTTC.

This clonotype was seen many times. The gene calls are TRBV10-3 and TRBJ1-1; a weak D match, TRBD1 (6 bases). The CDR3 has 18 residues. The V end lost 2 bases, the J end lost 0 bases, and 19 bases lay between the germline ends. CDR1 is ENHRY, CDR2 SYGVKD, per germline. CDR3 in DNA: TGTGCCATCAGTGAGGGATTTACAGGGTCGGGCCTGAACACTGAAGCTTTCTTT. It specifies CAISEGFTGSGLNTEAFF.

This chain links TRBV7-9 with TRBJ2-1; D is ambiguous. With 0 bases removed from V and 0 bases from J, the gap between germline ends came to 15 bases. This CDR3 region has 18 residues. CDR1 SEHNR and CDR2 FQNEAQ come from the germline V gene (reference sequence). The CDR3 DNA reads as TGTGCCAGCAGCTTAGCCCCCTCTGGCAAGAGCTCCTACAATGAGCAGTTCTTC. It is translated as CASSLAPSGKSSYNEQFF.

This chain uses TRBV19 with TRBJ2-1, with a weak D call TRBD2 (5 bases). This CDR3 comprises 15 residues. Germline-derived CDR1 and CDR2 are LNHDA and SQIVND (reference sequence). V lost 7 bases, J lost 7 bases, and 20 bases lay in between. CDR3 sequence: CASKTQGRRSNEQFF. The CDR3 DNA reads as TGTGCCAGTAAGACACAAGGGAGACGCAGTAATGAGCAGTTCTTC.

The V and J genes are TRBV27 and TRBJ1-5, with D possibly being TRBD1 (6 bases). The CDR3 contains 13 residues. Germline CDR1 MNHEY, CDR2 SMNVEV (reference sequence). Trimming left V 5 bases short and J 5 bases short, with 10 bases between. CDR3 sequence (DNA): TGTGCCAGCAGTCGGGGGCCGGATCAGCCCCAGCATTTT. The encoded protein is CASSRGPDQPQHF.

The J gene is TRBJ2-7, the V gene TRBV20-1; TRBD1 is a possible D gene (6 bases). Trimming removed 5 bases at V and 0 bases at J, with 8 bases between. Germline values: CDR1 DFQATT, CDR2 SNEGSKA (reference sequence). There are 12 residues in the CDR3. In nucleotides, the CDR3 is TGCAGTGCTTGGGACAACTCCTACGAGCAGTACTTC. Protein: CSAWDNSYEQYF.

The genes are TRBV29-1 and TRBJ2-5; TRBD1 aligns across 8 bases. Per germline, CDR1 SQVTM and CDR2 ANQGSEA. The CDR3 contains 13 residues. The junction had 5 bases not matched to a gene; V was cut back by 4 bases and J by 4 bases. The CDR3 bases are TGCAGCGTTGGGACAGGGATGAGAGAGACCCAGTACTTC. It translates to CSVGTGMRETQYF.

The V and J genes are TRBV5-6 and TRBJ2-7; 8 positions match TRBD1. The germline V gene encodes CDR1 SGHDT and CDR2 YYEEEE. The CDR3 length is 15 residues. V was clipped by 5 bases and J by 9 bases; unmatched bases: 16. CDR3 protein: CASRPIGQGHDGQYF. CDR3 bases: TGTGCCAGCAGGCCGATCGGACAGGGCCACGATGGGCAGTACTTC.

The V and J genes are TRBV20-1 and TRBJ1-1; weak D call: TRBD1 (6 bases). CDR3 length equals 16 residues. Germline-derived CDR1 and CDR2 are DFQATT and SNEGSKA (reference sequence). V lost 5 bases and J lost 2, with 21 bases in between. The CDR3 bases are TGCAGTGCTTTTTCCCTTCTCAGGGGCCACAACACTGAAGCTTTCTTT. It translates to CSAFSLLRGHNTEAFF.

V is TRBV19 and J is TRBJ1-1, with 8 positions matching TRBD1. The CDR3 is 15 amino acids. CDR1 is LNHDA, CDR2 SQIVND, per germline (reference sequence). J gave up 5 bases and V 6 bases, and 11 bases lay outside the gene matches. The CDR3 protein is CASRPTGTGHTEAFF. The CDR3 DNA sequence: TGTGCCAGTAGGCCGACCGGGACAGGTCATACTGAAGCTTTCTTT. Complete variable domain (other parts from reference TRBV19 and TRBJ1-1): DGGITQSPKYLFRKEGQNVTLSCEQNLNHDAMYWYRQDPGQGLRLIYYSQIVNDFQKGDIAEGYSVSREKKESFPLTVTSAQKNPTAFYLCASRPTGTGHTEAFFGQGTRLTVV.

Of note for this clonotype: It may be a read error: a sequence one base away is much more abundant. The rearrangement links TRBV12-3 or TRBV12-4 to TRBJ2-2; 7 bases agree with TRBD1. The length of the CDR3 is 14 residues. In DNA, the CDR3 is TGTTCCAGCAGCCTACAGGGGACCACCGGGGAGCTGTTTTTT. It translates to CSSSLQGTTGELFF.

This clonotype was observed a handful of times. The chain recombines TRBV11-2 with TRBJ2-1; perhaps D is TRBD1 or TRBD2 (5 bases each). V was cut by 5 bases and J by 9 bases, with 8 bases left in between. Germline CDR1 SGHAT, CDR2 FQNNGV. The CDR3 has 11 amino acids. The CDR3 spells CASSMGREQFF. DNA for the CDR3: TGTGCCAGCAGCATGGGACGTGAGCAGTTCTTC. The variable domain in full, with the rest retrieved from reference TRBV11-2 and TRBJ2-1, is EAGVAQSPRYKIIEKRQSVAFWCNPISGHATLYWYQQILGQGPKLLIQFQNNGVVDDSQLPKDRFSAERLKGVDSTLKIQPAKLEDSAVYLCASSMGREQFFGPGTRLTVL.

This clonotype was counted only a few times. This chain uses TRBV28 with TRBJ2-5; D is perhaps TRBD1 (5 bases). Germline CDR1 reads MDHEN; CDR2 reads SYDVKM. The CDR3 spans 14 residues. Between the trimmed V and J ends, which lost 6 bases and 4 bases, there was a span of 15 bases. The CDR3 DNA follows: TGTGCCAGCAGCATTGGTTGGCAGGGAGAGACCCAGTACTTC. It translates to CASSIGWQGETQYF.

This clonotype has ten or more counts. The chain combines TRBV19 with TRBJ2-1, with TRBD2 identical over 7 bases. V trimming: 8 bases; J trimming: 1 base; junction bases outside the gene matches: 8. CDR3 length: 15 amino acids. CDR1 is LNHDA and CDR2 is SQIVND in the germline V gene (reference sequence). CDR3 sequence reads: CASVGEGRSYNEQFF. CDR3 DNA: TGTGCCAGTGTGGGGGAGGGTAGGTCCTACAATGAGCAGTTCTTC.

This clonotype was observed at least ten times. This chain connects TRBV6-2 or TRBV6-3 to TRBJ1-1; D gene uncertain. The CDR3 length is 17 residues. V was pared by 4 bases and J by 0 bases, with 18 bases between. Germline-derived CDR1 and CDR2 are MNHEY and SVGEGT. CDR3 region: CASSSSFGSHMNTEAFF. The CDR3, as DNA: TGTGCCAGCAGTTCCTCTTTCGGTAGCCATATGAACACTGAAGCTTTCTTT.

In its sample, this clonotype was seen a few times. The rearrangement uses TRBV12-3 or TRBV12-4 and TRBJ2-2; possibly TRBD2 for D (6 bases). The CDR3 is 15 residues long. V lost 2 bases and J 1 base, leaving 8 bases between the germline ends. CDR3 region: CASSLWGGNTGELFF. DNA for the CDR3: TGTGCCAGCAGTTTATGGGGAGGGAACACCGGGGAGCTGTTTTTT.

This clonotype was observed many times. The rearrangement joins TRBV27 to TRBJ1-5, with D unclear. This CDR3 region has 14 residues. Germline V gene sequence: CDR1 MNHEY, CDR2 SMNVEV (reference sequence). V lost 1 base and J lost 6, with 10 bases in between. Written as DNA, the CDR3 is TGTGCCAGCAGTTTATGGGGAGAAGGTCAGCCCCAGCATTTT. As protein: CASSLWGEGQPQHF.

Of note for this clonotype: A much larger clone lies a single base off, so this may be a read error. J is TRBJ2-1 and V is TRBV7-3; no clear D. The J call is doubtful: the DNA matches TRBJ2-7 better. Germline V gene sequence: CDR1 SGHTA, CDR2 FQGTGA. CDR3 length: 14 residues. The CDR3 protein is CASSPSRVDNEQYF. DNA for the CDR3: TGTGCCAGCAGCCCTTCTAGGGTCGACAATGAGCAGTACTTC.

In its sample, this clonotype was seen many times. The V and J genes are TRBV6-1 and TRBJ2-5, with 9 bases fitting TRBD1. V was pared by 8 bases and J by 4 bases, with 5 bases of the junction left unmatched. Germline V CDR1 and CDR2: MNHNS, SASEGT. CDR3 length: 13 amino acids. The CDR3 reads CASEGQGGETQYF. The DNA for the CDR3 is TGTGCCAGCGAGGGACAGGGAGGAGAGACCCAGTACTTC.

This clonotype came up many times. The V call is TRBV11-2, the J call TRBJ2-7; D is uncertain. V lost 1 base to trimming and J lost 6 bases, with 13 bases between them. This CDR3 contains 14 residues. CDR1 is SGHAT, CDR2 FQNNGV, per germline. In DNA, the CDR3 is TGTGCCAGCAGCTTAGGGGGTAGCCTTCGCGAGCAGTACTTC. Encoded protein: CASSLGGSLREQYF.

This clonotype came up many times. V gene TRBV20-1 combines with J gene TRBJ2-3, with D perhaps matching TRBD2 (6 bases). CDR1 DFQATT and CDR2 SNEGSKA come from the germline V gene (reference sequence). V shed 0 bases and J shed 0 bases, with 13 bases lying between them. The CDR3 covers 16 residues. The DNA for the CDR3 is TGCAGTGCTAGAGATCCTTTCGGGAGTAGCACAGATACGCAGTATTTT. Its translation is CSARDPFGSSTDTQYF.

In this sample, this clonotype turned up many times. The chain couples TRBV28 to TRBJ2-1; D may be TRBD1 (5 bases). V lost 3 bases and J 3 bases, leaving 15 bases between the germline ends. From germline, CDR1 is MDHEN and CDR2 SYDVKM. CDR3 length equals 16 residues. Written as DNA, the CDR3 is TGTGCCAGCAGTTTTAGGGGAAGGATATTCTACAATGAGCAGTTCTTC. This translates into CASSFRGRIFYNEQFF.

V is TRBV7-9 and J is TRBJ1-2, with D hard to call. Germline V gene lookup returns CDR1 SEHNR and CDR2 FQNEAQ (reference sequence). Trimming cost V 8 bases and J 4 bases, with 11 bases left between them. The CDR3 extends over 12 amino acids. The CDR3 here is CASVPDFYGYTF. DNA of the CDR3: TGTGCCAGCGTTCCGGACTTCTATGGCTACACCTTC.